This T cell receptor (beta chain) is from a study of response to subunit inactivated influenza vaccine. Points on this clonotype: Its matching antigen is unknown.

General study points: A suggestion made by the authors is that each seasonal influenza vaccination recruits few new T cells.

TCRdb used MiXCR to reprocess the RT-PCR reads, holding one entry per CDR3 protein. There are approximately 480,000 distinct CDR3 sequences in the sample; roughly 9.7% occur only once, and about 12% lies in the top ten. Sequenced here: PBMCs from blood, sampled more than 35 days after vaccination. The TCR was taken from a man over 45 who received an inactivated influenza vaccine.

CDR3 DNA: TGTGCCAGCAGATCTAGCGGGGGGGCTAAGGATACGCAGTATTTT. It codes for CASRSSGGAKDTQYF. The chain links TRBV4-2 to TRBJ2-3; 12 bases match TRBD2. The CDR3 sequence is 15 residues long. V shed 6 bases and J 6 bases; nucleotides not matched to a gene: 7. The germline V gene has CDR1 LGHNA and CDR2 YNFKEQ.